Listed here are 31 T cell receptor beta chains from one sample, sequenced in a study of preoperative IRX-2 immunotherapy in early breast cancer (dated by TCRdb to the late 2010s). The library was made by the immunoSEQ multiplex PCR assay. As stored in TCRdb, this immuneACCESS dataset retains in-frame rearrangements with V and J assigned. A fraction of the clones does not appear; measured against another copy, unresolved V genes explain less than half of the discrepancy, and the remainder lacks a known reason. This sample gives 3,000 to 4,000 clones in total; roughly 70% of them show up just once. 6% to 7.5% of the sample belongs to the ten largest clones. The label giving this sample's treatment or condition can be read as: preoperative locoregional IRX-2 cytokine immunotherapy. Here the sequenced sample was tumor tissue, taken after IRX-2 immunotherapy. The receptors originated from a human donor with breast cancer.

The CDR3 here is CASSREGADTEAFF. The CDR3 DNA is TGTGCCAGCAGTCGAGAGGGGGCGGACACTGAAGCTTTCTTT. The chain joins TRBV6-8 to TRBJ1-1, with 7 bases lining up with TRBD1. CDR3 length: 14 residues. With 5 bases clipped from V and 3 bases from J, the junction kept 6 bases outside the gene matches. CDR1 is MNHGY and CDR2 is SAAAGT in the germline V gene.

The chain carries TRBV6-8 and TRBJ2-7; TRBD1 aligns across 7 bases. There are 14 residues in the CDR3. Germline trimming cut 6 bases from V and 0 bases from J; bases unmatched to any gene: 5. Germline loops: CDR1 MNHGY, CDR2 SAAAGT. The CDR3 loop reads CASSETGNSYEQYF. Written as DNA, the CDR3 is TGTGCCAGCAGCGAGACAGGGAACTCCTACGAGCAGTACTTC.

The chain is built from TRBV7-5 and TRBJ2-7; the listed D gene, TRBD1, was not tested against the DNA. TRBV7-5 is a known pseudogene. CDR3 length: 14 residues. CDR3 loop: CASSLQGASYEQYF. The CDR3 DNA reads TGTGCCAGCAGCTTGCAGGGGGCCTCCTACGAGCAGTACTTC.

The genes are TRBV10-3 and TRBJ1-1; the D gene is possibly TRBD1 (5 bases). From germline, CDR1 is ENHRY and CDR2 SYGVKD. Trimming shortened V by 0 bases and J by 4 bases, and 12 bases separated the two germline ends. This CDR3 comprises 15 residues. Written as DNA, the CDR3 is TGTGCCATCAGTGAGTCGGCGGGGGTTTTCACTGAAGCTTTCTTT. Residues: CAISESAGVFTEAFF.

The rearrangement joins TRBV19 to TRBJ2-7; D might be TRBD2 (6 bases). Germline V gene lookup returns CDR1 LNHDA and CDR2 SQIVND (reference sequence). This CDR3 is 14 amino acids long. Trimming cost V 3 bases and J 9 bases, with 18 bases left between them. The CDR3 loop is CASSIPGTGTRQYF. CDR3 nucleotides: TGTGCCAGTAGTATCCCCGGGACGGGGACTCGGCAGTACTTC.

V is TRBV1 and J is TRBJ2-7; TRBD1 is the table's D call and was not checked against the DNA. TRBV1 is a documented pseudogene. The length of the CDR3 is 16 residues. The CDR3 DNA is TGCGCCAGCAGCCAAGCTGGGGACAGGATTACCTACGAGCAGTACTTC. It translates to CASSQAGDRITYEQYF.

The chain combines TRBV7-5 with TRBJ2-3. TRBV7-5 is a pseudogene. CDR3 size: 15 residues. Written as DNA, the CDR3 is TGTGCCAGCAGCTTAGAGGGGGGCTCCGCGAATACGCAGTATTTT. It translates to CASSLEGGSANTQYF.

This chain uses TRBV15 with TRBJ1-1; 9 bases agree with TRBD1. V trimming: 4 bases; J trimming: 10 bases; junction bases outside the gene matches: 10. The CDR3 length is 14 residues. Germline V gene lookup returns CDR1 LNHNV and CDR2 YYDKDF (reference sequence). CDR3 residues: CATSNGDRGSVAFF. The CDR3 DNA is TGTGCCACCAGCAACGGCGACAGGGGGTCCGTAGCTTTCTTT.

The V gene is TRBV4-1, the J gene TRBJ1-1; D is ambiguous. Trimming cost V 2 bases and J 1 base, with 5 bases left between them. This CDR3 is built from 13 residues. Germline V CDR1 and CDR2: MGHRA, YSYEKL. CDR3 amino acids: CASSQLRNTEAFF. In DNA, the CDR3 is TGCGCCAGCAGCCAATTGAGGAACACTGAAGCTTTCTTT.

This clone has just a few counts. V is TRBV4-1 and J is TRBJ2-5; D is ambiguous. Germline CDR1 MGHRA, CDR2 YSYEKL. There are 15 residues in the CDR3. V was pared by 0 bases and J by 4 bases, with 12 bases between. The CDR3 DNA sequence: TGCGCCAGCAGCCAAGAAGGCAGTCAAAGAGAGACCCAGTACTTC. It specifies CASSQEGSQRETQYF.

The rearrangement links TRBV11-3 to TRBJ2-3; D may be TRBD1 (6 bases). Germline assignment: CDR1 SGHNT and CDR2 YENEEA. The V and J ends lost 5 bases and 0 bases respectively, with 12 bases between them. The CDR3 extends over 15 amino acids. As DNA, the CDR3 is TGTGCCAGCAGCGTACAGGGATTTAGCACAGATACGCAGTATTTT. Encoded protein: CASSVQGFSTDTQYF.

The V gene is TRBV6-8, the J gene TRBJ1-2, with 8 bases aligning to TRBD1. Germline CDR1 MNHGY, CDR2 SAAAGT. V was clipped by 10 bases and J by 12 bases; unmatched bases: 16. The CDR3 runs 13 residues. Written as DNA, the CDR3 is TGTGCCATCGGGACAGGAGAAAGCTATCGCCACACCTTC. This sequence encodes CAIGTGESYRHTF.

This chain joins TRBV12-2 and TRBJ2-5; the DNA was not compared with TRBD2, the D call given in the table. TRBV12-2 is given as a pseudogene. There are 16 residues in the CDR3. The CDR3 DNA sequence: TGTGCCACCACCCCCCAGAAGCGGGGGGGAGGTGAGACCCAGTACTTC. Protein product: CATTPQKRGGGETQYF.

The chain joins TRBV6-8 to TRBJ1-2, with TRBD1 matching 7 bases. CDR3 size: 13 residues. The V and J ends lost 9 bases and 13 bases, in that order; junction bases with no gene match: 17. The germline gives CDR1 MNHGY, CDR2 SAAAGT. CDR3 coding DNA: TGTGCCAGTATATCCGGGACAGATTATGGCGGCACCTTC. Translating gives CASISGTDYGGTF.

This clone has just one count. The CDR3 DNA is TGTGCCAGCAGACCGCTGAGGAATCAGCCCCAGCATTTT. Amino acids: CASRPLRNQPQHF. The chain couples TRBV6-8 to TRBJ1-5, with D hard to call. CDR1 and CDR2 (germline): MNHGY, SAAAGT. The CDR3 sequence is 13 residues long. V was shortened by 6 bases and J by 4 bases, with 10 bases between the two germline ends.

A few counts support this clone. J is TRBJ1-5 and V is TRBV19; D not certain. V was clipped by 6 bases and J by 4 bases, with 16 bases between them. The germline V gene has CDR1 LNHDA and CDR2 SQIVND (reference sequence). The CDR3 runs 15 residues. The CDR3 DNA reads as TGTGCCAGTAGAGGGTTACTGGGATCTAATCAGCCCCAGCATTTT. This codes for CASRGLLGSNQPQHF.

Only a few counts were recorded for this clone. CDR3 coding DNA: TGTGCCAGCAGTCTTGGACTAGCGGGGGGGCCCGCTTCCACAGATACGCAGTATTTT. It yields the protein CASSLGLAGGPASTDTQYF. The rearrangement uses TRBV6-8 and TRBJ2-3; 15 nucleotides line up with TRBD2. Per the germline V gene, CDR1 is MNHGY and CDR2 is SAAAGT. This CDR3 has 19 amino acids. Trimming removed 5 bases from V and 2 bases from J; junction bases left unmatched: 11.

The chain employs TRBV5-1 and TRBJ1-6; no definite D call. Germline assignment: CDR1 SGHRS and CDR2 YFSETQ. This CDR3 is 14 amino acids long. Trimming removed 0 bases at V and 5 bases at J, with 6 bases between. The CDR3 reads CASSLGRNNSPLHF. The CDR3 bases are TGCGCCAGCAGCTTGGGCAGAAATAATTCACCCCTCCACTTT.

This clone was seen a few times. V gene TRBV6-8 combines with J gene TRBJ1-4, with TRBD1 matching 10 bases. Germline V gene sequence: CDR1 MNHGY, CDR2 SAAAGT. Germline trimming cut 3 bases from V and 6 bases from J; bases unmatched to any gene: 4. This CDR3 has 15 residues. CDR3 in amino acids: CASSYSGTGDEKLFF. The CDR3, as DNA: TGTGCCAGCAGTTATTCCGGGACAGGGGATGAAAAACTGTTTTTT.

The CDR3 DNA reads as TGTGCCAGCAGCTTAGCTCACACTCAGCCCCAGCATTTT. This gives the protein CASSLAHTQPQHF. This rearrangement joins TRBV7-8 to TRBJ1-5, with D uncertain. The V end was cut by 0 bases, the J end by 6 bases, with 6 bases between. Germline lookup yields CDR1 SGHVS and CDR2 FQNEAQ. This CDR3 region has 13 residues.

The CDR3 region is CASSYWTGGVPPYGYTF. The CDR3, as DNA: TGTGCCAGCAGTTACTGGACAGGGGGCGTCCCCCCTTATGGCTACACCTTC. This chain uses TRBV6-8 with TRBJ1-2; 11 positions agree with TRBD1. This CDR3 has 17 amino acids. With 1 base clipped from V and 5 bases from J, the junction kept 9 bases outside the gene matches. From germline, CDR1 is MNHGY and CDR2 SAAAGT.

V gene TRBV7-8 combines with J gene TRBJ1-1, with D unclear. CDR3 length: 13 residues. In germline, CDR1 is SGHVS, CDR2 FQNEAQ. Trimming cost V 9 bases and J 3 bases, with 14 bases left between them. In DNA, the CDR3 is TGTGCCAGAGGGCCAGACCAGGACACTGAAGCTTTCTTT. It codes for CARGPDQDTEAFF. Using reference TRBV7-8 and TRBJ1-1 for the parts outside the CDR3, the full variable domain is GAGVSQSPRYKVAKRGQDVALRCDPISGHVSLFWYQQALGQGPEFLTYFQNEAQLDKSGLPSDRFFAERPEGSVSTLKIQRTQQEDSAVYLCARGPDQDTEAFFGQGTRLTVV.

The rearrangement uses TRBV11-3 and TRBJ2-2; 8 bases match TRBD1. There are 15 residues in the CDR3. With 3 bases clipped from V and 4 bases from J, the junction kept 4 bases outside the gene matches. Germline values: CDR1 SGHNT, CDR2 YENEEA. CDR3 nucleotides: TGTGCCAGCAGCTTGACAGGGGATACCACCGGGGAGCTGTTTTTT. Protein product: CASSLTGDTTGELFF.

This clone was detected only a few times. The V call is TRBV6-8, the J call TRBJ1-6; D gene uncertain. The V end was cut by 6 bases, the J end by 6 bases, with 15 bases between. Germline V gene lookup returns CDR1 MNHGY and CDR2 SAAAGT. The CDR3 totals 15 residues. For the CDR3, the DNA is TGTGCCAGCAGGGAGGCCCTGGTCGGTAATTCACCCCTCCACTTT. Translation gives CASREALVGNSPLHF.

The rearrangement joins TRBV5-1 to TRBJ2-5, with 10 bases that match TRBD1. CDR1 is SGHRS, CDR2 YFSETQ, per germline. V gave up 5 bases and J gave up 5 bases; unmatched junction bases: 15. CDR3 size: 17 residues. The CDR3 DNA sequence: TGCGCCAGCAGTATCCGGACAGGGGGTCTCGGGGTCGAGACCCAGTACTTC. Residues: CASSIRTGGLGVETQYF.

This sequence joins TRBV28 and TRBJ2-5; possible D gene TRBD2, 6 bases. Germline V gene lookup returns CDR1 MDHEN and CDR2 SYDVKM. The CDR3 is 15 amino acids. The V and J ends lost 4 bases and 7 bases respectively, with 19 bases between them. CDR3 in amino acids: CASSSRDFGRGTQYF. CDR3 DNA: TGTGCCAGCAGTTCCCGGGACTTCGGTCGTGGGACCCAGTACTTC.

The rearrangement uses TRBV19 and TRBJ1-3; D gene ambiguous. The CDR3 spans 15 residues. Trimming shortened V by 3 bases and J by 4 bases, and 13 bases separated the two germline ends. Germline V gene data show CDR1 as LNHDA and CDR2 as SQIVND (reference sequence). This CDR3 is CASSILHLEGNTIYF. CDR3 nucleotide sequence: TGTGCCAGTAGTATTCTTCACCTCGAGGGAAACACCATATATTTT.

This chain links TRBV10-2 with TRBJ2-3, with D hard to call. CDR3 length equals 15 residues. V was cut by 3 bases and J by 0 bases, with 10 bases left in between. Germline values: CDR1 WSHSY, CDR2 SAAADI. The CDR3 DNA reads TGCGCCAGCAGTGATTCTAAAGGAAGCACAGATACGCAGTATTTT. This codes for CASSDSKGSTDTQYF.

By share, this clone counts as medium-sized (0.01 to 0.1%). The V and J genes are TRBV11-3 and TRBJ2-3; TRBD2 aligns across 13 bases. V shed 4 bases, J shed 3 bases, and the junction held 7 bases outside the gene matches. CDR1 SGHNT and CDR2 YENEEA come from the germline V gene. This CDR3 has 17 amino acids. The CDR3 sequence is CASSYPGTSGATDTQYF. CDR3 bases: TGTGCCAGCAGCTACCCCGGGACTAGCGGGGCTACAGATACGCAGTATTTT.

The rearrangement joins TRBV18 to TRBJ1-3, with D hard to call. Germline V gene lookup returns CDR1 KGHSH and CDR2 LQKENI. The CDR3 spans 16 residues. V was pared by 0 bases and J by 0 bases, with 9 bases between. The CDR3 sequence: CASSPPSELSGNTIYF. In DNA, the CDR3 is TGTGCCAGCTCACCACCGTCCGAGCTCTCTGGAAACACCATATATTTT.

The CDR3: CASELWTGELFF. Written as DNA, the CDR3 is TGTGCCTCCGAACTGTGGACCGGGGAGCTGTTTTTT. The chain is built from TRBV19 and TRBJ2-2; D gene unclear. Germline V gene sequence: CDR1 LNHDA, CDR2 SQIVND (reference sequence). With 11 bases removed from V and 5 bases from J, the gap between germline ends came to 12 bases. There are 12 residues in the CDR3.